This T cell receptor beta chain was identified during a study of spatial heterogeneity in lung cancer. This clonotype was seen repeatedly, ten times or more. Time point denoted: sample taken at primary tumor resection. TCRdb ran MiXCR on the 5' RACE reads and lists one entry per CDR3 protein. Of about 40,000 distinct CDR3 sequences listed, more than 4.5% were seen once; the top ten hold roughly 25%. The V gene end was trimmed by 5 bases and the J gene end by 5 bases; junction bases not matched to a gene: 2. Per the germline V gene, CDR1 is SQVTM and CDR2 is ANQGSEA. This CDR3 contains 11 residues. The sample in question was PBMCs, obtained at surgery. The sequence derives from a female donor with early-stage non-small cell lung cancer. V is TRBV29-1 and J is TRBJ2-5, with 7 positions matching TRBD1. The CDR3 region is CSVKQGETQYF. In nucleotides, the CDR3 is TGCAGCGTTAAACAGGGGGAGACCCAGTACTTC.